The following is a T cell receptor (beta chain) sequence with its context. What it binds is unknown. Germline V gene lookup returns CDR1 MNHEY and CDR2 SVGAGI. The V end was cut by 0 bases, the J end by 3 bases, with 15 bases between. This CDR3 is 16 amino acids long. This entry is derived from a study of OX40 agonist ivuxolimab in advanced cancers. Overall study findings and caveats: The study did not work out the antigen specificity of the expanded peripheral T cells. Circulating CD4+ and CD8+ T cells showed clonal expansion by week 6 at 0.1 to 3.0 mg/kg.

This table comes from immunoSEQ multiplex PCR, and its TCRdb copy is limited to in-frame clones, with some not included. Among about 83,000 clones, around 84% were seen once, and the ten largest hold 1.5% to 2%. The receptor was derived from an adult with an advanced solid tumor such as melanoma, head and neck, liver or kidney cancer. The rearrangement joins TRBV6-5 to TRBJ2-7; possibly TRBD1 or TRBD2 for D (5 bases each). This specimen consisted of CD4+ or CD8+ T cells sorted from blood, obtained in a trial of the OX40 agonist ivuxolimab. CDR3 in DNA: TGTGCCAGCAGTTACTCGTCTGACGGGGCGAACTACGAGCAGTACTTC. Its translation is CASSYSSDGANYEQYF.